This T cell receptor (beta chain) stems from a study of beta chain features in type 1 diabetes. Study overall: The number of sorted cells examined across all samples was around 110 million.

A remark on this clone: Its antigen is not known.

Study outcomes and limitations: All four CD4+ subsets of Type 1 diabetes patients contained TCRB CDR3s that were moderately but significantly shorter.

Expressed TCRB transcripts were sequenced, since all the RNA that had been isolated was reverse transcribed. Repertoires were generated with immunoSEQ multiplex PCR, while TCRdb's copy carries only in-frame clones and drops some. The sample yields hundreds of thousands of clones, about an eighth seen once. The V end lost 6 bases, the J end lost 2 bases, and 10 bases lay between the germline ends. The CDR3 loop spans 13 amino acids. Germline CDR1 reads LNHDA; CDR2 reads SQIVND (reference sequence). V is TRBV19 and J is TRBJ2-5; D is possibly TRBD1 (6 bases). The sequenced sample consisted of naive CD4+ T cells from blood. The clonotype comes from a man aged 18 to 29 with type 1 diabetes. CDR3 nucleotides: TGTGCCAGTAGCCGGACAGAACAAGAGACCCAGTACTTC. It yields the protein CASSRTEQETQYF.